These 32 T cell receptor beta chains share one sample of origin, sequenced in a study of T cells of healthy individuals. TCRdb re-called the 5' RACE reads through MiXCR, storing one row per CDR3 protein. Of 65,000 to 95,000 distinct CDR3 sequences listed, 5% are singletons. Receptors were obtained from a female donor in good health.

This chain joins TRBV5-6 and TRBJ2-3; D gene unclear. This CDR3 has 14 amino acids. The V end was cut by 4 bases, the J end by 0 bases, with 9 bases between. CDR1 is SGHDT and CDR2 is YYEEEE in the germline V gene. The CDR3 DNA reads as TGTGCCAGCAGCCTGGGGTCCAGCACAGATACGCAGTATTTT. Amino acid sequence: CASSLGSSTDTQYF.

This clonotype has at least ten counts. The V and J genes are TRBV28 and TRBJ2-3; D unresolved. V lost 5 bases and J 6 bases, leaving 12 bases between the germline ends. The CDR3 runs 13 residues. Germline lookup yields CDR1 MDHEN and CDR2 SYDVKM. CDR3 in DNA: TGTGCCAGCAGTCCCCCCTCTTCGGATACGCAGTATTTT. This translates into CASSPPSSDTQYF. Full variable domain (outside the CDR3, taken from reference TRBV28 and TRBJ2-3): DVKVTQSSRYLVKRTGEKVFLECVQDMDHENMFWYRQDPGLGLRLIYFSYDVKMKEKGDIPEGYSVSREKKERFSLILESASTNQTSMYLCASSPPSSDTQYFGPGTRLTVL.

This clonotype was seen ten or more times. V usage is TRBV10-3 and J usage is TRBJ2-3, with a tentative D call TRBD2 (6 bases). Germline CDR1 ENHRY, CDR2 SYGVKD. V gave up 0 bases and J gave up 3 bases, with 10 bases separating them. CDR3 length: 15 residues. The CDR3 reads CAISESEGGTDTQYF. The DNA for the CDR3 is TGTGCCATCAGTGAGTCGGAGGGCGGGACAGATACGCAGTATTTT.

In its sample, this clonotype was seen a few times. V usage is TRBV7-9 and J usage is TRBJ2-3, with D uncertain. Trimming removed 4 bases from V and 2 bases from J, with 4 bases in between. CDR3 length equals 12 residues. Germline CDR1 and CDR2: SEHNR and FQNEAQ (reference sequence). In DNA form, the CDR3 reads TGTGCCAGCAGCTCCTACACAGATACGCAGTATTTT. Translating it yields CASSSYTDTQYF.

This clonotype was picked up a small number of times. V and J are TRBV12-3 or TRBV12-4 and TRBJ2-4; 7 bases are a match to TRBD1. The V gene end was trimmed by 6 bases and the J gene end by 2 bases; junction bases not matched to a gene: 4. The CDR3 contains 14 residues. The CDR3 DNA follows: TGTGCCAGCAGCCCCAGGGGGTCCAAAAACATTCAGTACTTC. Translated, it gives CASSPRGSKNIQYF.

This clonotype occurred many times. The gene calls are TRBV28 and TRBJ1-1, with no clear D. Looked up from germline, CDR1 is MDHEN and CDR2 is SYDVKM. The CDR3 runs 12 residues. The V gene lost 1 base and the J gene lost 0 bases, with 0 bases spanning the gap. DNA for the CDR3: TGTGCCAGCAGTTTATTGAACACTGAAGCTTTCTTT. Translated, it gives CASSLLNTEAFF. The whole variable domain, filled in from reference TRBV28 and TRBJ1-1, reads DVKVTQSSRYLVKRTGEKVFLECVQDMDHENMFWYRQDPGLGLRLIYFSYDVKMKEKGDIPEGYSVSREKKERFSLILESASTNQTSMYLCASSLLNTEAFFGQGTRLTVV.

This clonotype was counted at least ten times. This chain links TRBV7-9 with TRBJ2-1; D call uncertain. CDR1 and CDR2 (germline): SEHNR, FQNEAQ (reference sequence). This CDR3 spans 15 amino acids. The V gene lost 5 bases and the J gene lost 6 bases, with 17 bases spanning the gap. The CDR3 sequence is CASSLPALGFNEQFF. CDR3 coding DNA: TGTGCCAGCAGCCTCCCGGCCCTGGGATTCAATGAGCAGTTCTTC.

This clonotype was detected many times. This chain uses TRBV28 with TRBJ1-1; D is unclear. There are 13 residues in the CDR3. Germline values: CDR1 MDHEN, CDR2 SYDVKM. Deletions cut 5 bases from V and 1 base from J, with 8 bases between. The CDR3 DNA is TGTGCCAGCAGTGTCCGGGAGAACACTGAAGCTTTCTTT. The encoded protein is CASSVRENTEAFF. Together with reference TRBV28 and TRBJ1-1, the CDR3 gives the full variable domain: DVKVTQSSRYLVKRTGEKVFLECVQDMDHENMFWYRQDPGLGLRLIYFSYDVKMKEKGDIPEGYSVSREKKERFSLILESASTNQTSMYLCASSVRENTEAFFGQGTRLTVV.

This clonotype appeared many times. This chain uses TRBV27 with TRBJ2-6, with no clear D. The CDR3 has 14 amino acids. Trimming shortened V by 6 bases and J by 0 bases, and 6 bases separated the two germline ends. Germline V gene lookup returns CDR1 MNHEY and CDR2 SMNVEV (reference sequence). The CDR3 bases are TGTGCCAGCAGCCAGAGCTCTGGGGCCAACGTCCTGACTTTC. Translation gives CASSQSSGANVLTF.

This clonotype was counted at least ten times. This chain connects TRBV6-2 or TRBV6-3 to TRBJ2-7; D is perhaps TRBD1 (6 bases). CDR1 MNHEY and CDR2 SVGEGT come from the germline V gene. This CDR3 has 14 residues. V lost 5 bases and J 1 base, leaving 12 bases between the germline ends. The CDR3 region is CASSPTGLSYEQYF. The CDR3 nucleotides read TGTGCCAGCAGTCCGACAGGCTTATCCTACGAGCAGTACTTC.

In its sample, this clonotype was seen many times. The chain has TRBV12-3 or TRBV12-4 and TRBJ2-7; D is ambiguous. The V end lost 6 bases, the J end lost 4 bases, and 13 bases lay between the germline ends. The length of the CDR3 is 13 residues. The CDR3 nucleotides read TGTGCCAGCAGCCTGCTACAAAGTTACGAGCAGTACTTC. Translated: CASSLLQSYEQYF.

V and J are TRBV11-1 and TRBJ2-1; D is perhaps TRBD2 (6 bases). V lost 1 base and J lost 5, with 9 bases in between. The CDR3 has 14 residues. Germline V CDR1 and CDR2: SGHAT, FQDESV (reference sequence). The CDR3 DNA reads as TGTGCCAGCAGCTTAGAGTGGGGGGACAATGAGCAGTTCTTC. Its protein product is CASSLEWGDNEQFF.

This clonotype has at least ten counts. CDR3 protein: CASSNSGKTDTQYF. CDR3 nucleotide sequence: TGTGCCAGCAGCAATAGCGGGAAAACAGATACGCAGTATTTT. This chain links TRBV5-4 with TRBJ2-3, with TRBD2 matching over 8 bases. V was pared by 4 bases and J by 3 bases, with 4 bases of the junction left unmatched. From germline, CDR1 is SGHNT and CDR2 YYREEE (reference sequence). The CDR3 loop spans 14 amino acids.

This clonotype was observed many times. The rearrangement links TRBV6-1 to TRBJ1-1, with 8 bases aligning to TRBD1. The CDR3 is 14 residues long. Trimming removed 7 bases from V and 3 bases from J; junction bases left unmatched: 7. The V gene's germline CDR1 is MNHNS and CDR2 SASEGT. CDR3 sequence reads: CASITGGADTEAFF. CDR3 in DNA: TGTGCCAGCATCACAGGGGGAGCGGACACTGAAGCTTTCTTT.

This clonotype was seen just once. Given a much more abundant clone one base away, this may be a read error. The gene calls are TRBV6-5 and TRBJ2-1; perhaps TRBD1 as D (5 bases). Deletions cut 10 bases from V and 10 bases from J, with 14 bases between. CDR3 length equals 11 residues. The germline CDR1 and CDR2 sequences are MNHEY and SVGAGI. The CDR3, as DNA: TGTGCCAACACGAAGGGGTACGAGCAGTTCTTC. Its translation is CANTKGYEQFF.

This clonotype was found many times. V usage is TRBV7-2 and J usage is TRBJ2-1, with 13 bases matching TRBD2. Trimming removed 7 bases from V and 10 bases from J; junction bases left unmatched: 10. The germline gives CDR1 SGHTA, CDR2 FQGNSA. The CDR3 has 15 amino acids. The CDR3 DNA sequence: TGTGCCAGCACCGGAACTAGCGGGAGGGCCCGGGAGCAGTTCTTC. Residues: CASTGTSGRAREQFF. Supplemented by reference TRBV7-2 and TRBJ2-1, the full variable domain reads GAGVSQSPSNKVTEKGKDVELRCDPISGHTALYWYRQSLGQGLEFLIYFQGNSAPDKSGLPSDRFSAERTGGSVSTLTIQRTQQEDSAVYLCASTGTSGRAREQFFGPGTRLTVL.

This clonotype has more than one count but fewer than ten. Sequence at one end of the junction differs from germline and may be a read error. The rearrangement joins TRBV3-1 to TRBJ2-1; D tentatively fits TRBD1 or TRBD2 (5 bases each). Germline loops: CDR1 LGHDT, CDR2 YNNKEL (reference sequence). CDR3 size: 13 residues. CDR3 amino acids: CASSQMEIGGCVF. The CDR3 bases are TGTGCCAGCAGCCAAATGGAAATTGGGGGTTGTGTCTTC.

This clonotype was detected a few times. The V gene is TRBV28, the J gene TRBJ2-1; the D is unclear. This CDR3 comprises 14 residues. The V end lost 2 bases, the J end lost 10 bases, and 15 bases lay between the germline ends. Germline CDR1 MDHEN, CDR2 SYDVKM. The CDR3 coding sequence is TGTGCCAGCAGTTTAACCGGTTTCGGTTTCGAGCAGTTCTTC. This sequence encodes CASSLTGFGFEQFF.

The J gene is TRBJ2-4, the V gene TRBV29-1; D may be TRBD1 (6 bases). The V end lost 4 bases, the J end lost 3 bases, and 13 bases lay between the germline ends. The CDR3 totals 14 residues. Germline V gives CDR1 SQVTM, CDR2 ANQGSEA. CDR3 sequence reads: CSVGPGQNKNIQYF. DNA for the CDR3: TGCAGCGTTGGGCCTGGACAGAACAAAAACATTCAGTACTTC. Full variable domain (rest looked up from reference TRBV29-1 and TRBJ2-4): SAVISQKPSRDICQRGTSLTIQCQVDSQVTMMFWYRQQPGQSLTLIATANQGSEATYESGFVIDKFPISRPNLTFSTLTVSNMSPEDSSIYLCSVGPGQNKNIQYFGAGTRLSVL.

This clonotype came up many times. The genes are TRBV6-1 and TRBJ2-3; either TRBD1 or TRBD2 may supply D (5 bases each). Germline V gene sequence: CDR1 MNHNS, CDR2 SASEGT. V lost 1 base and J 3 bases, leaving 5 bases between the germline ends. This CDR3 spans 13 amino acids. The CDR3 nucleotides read TGTGCCAGCAGTGAAGGGGGGACAGATACGCAGTATTTT. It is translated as CASSEGGTDTQYF.

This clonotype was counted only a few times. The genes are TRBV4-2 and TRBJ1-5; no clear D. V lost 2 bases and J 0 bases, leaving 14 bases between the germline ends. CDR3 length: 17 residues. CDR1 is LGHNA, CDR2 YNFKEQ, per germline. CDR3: CASSQQLDSYSNQPQHF. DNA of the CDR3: TGTGCCAGCAGCCAACAACTGGATTCCTATAGCAATCAGCCCCAGCATTTT.

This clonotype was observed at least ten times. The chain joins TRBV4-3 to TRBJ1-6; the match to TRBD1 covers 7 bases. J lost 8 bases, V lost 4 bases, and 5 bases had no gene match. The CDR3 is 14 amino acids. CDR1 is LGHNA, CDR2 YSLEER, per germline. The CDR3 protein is CASSPGQDYSPLHF. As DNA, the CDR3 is TGCGCCAGCAGCCCCGGACAGGATTATTCACCCCTCCACTTT.

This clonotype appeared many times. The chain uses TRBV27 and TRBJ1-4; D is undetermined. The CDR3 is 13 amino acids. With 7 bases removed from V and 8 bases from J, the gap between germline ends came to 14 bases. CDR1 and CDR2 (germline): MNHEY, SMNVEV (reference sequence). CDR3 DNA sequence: TGTGCCAGCAAAACAGCTTTGATGGAAAAACTGTTTTTT. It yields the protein CASKTALMEKLFF.

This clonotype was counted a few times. Here the CDR3 reads CSARDQGQGGEKLFF. CDR3 bases: TGCAGTGCTAGAGATCAAGGACAGGGCGGTGAAAAACTGTTTTTT. The chain has TRBV20-1 and TRBJ1-4; 8 bases agree with TRBD1. CDR1 is DFQATT and CDR2 is SNEGSKA in the germline V gene (reference sequence). V was pared by 0 bases and J by 7 bases, with 7 bases of the junction left unmatched. This CDR3 is 15 amino acids long.

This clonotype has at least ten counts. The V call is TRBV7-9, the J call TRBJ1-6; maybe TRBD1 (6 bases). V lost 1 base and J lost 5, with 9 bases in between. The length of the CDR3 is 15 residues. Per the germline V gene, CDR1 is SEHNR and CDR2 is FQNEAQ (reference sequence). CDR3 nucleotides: TGTGCCAGCAGCTTAGTCCAGGGGCATAATTCACCCCTCCACTTT. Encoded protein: CASSLVQGHNSPLHF.

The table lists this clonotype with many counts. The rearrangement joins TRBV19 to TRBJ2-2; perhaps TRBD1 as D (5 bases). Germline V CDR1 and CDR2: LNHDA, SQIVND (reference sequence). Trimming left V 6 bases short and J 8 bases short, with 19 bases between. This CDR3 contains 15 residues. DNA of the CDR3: TGTGCCAGTAGAGAACAGGTGGCCTCTGGGGGGGAGCTGTTTTTT. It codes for CASREQVASGGELFF.

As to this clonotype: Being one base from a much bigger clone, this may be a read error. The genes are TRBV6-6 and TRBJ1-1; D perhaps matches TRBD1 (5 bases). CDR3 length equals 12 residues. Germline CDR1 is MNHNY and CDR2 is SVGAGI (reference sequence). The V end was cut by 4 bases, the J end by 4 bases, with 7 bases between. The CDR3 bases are TGTGCCAGCAGTTGGGGGAGCACTGAAGCTTTCTTT. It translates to CASSWGSTEAFF.

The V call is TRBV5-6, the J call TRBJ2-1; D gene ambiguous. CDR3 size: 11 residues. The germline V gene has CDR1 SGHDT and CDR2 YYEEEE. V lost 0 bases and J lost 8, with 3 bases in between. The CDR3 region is CASSLGYEQFF. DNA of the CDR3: TGTGCCAGCAGCTTGGGGTATGAGCAGTTCTTC.

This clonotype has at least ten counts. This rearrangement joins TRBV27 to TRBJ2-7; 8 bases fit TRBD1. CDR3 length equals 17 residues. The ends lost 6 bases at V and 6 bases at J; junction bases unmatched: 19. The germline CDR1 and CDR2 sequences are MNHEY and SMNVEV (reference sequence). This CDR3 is CASSHNSKQDREGEQYF. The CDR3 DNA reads TGTGCCAGCAGCCACAACTCAAAACAGGACAGGGAAGGCGAGCAGTACTTC.

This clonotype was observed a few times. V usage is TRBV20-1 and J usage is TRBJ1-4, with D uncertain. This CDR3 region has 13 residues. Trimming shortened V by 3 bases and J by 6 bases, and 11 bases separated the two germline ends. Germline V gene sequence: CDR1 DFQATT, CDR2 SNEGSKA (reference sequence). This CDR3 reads CSASSSGDEKLFF. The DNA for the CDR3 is TGCAGTGCTAGCAGCTCGGGTGATGAAAAACTGTTTTTT.

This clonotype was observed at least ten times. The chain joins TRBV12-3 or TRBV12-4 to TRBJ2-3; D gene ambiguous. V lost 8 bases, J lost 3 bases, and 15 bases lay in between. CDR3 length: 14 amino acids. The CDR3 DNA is TGTGCCAGCTCGAGCGAAAAGGCAACAGATACGCAGTATTTT. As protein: CASSSEKATDTQYF.

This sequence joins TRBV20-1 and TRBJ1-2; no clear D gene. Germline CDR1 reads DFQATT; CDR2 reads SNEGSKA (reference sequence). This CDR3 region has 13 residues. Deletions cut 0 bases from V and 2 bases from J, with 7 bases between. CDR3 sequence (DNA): TGCAGTGCTAGAGAGGCACCAAACTATGGCTACACCTTC. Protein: CSAREAPNYGYTF.